This entry lists 25 T cell receptor beta chains sequenced from one sample in a study of T cells in women clearing cervical HPV infection. Here immunoSEQ multiplex PCR was the method, and the copy in TCRdb shows in-frame clones only, minus some. Across about 25,000 clones, the top ten clones capture approximately 6.3% of the sample. Sequencing input: blood buffy coat. The receptors originated from a woman between 18 and 75 years old with a cervical HPV16 infection that either progressed to CIN3+ or cleared (not recorded which).

To note about this clone: Sequencing ends 3 residues short of the CDR3 end; the germline J gene provides the rest. J is TRBJ1-1 and V is TRBV7-8, with 12 bases aligning to TRBD1. The CDR3 loop spans 14 amino acids. Germline V gene lookup returns CDR1 SGHVS and CDR2 FQNEAQ. CDR3 sequence reads: CASSSAGTGGSAFF. The part of the CDR3 DNA that was read is TGTGCCAGCAGCTCAGCCGGGACAGGGGGCAGC. The full variable domain, completed using reference TRBV7-8 and TRBJ1-1, is GAGVSQSPRYKVAKRGQDVALRCDPISGHVSLFWYQQALGQGPEFLTYFQNEAQLDKSGLPSDRFFAERPEGSVSTLKIQRTQQEDSAVYLCASSSAGTGGSAFFGQGTRLTVV.

Of note for this clone: The read halts 3 residues ahead of the CDR3 end, with the missing end drawn from the germline J gene. The chain couples TRBV10-2 to TRBJ2-7, with a possible D match to TRBD1 (5 bases). This CDR3 has 16 residues. Trimming took 6 bases from V and 0 from J, leaving 18 bases between them. CDR1 and CDR2 (germline): WSHSY, SAAADI. Incomplete CDR3 DNA: TGCGCCAGCAGGACGGGTCAGGGCCCCATCTCCTACGAG. Amino acids: CASRTGQGPISYE. The complete CDR3 protein is CASRTGQGPISYEQYF.

The sequenced CDR3 bases are TGCAGCGTCGAGACCTCCGGGACAGAGCTCCCCTACGAG. Translated: CSVETSGTELPYE. In full, the CDR3 is CSVETSGTELPYEQYF. The chain has TRBV29-1 and TRBJ2-7, with 7 bases aligning to TRBD1. The read halts 3 residues ahead of the CDR3 end, with the missing end drawn from the germline J gene. Germline loops: CDR1 SQVTM, CDR2 ANQGSEA. V gave up 6 bases and J gave up 2 bases; unmatched junction bases: 16. The CDR3 has 16 amino acids.

CDR3 bases read: TGTGCCAGCAGCTCGGGGACAGTCAAAAACATT. Amino acid sequence: CASSSGTVKNI. The CDR3 in full is CASSSGTVKNIQYF. The chain employs TRBV5-6 and TRBJ2-4; TRBD1 aligns across 7 bases. From the germline J gene comes the end of the CDR3, since the read stops 3 residues before it. Trimming at V came to 3 bases and at J to 3 bases, leaving 3 bases not matched to a gene. Germline CDR1 reads SGHDT; CDR2 reads YYEEEE. This CDR3 comprises 14 residues.

Concerning this clone: The missing CDR3 end, 3 residues past where the read stops, is filled in from the germline J gene. The chain combines TRBV7-2 with TRBJ1-2; a possible D gene is TRBD1 (5 bases). Germline lookup yields CDR1 SGHTA and CDR2 FQGNSA. This CDR3 has 14 residues. This CDR3 is CASSLRGGIYDYTF. The DNA read from the CDR3 is TGTGCCAGCAGCTTAAGGGGCGGCATCTACGAC.

As to this clone: One end of the junction does not line up with germline, which may come from a read error. The read ends 3 residues early relative to the CDR3; the germline J gene fills the gap. The chain has TRBV5-1 and TRBJ2-2; D is perhaps TRBD2 (6 bases). This CDR3 has 14 amino acids. The V gene's germline CDR1 is SGHRS and CDR2 YFSETQ. The CDR3 protein is CASSLGQNTGGLFF. CDR3 DNA, as far as it was read: TGCGCCAGCAGCTTGGGACAGAACACCGGGGGG.

As regards this clone: Sequencing ends 3 residues short of the CDR3 end; the germline J gene provides the rest. V and J are TRBV5-4 and TRBJ2-1; possibly TRBD1 for D (6 bases). Germline V CDR1 and CDR2: SGHNT, YYREEE (reference sequence). The germline V and J ends were trimmed by 5 bases and 2 bases, with 11 bases remaining between them. This CDR3 has 14 amino acids. The CDR3 reads CASRSGQTYNEQFF. CDR3 bases read: TGTGCCAGCAGGTCAGGACAGACCTACAATGAG.

CDR3: CAGRTGNQPQHF. The sequenced part of the CDR3 DNA is TGTGCCGGCCGGACAGGCAATCAGCCC. The genes are TRBV19 and TRBJ1-5; TRBD1 might be the D (6 bases). The read stops 3 residues short of the end of the CDR3; the missing end is completed from the germline J gene. This CDR3 has 12 residues. V was trimmed by 11 bases and J by 2 bases, leaving 10 bases between them. CDR1 LNHDA and CDR2 SQIVND come from the germline V gene (reference sequence).

Remarks on this clone: Sequencing ends 3 residues short of the CDR3 end; the germline J gene provides the rest. The chain recombines TRBV20-1 with TRBJ2-5, with D hard to call. Between the trimmed V and J ends, which lost 0 bases and 2 bases, there was a span of 10 bases. The CDR3 contains 14 residues. Germline V gene data show CDR1 as DFQATT and CDR2 as SNEGSKA (reference sequence). The CDR3 loop is CSAREINRQETQYF. CDR3 bases read: TGCAGTGCTAGAGAAATAAATCGGCAAGAGACC.

CDR3 DNA (partial): TGTGCCAGTAGCAGGGTTAACACCGGGGAG. It is translated as CASSRVNTGE. The CDR3 in its entirety is CASSRVNTGELFF. The chain couples TRBV19 to TRBJ2-2; TRBD1 might be the D (5 bases). Read data end 3 residues before the CDR3 end; the end is taken from the germline J gene. The CDR3 runs 13 residues. Germline V CDR1 and CDR2: LNHDA, SQIVND (reference sequence). V lost 6 bases and J lost 2, with 7 bases in between.

To note about this clone: The read finishes 3 residues shy of the CDR3 end, and the germline J gene is used to complete it. The chain joins TRBV18 to TRBJ1-5; TRBD1 might be the D (6 bases). The CDR3 runs 16 residues. Trimming stripped 3 bases from V and 3 bases from J, with 15 bases between. Germline CDR1 reads KGHSH; CDR2 reads LQKENI. CDR3 DNA, as far as it was read: TGTGCCAGCTCACCTGGGCCGGGACAAAACAATCAGCCC. It encodes CASSPGPGQNNQP. In full, the CDR3 is CASSPGPGQNNQPQHF.

On this clone: The CDR3 end falls 3 residues outside the read, so it is completed with the germline J gene. The chain couples TRBV19 to TRBJ1-1, with 8 bases identical to TRBD1. The germline V gene has CDR1 LNHDA and CDR2 SQIVND (reference sequence). The CDR3 spans 12 residues. The DNA read from the CDR3 is TGTGCCAGTAGTATGGACAGGGATAAA. Its translation: CASSMDRDK. The CDR3 as a whole reads CASSMDRDKAFF.

About this clone itself: Sequencing ends 3 residues short of the CDR3 end; the germline J gene provides the rest. The chain has TRBV28 and TRBJ2-7; possibly TRBD1 for D (5 bases). Between the trimmed V and J ends, which lost 6 bases and 0 bases, there was a span of 18 bases. Germline assignment: CDR1 MDHEN and CDR2 SYDVKM. The CDR3 sequence is 16 residues long. The CDR3 sequence is CASRTRQGPFSYEQYF. The covered CDR3 bases are TGTGCCAGCAGGACCCGGCAGGGCCCCTTCTCCTACGAG.

On this clone itself: From the germline J gene comes the end of the CDR3, since the read stops 3 residues before it. The genes are TRBV11-2 and TRBJ2-2; 10 bases agree with TRBD2. The CDR3 runs to 15 residues. Germline CDR1 and CDR2: SGHAT and FQNNGV. Germline trimming cut 5 bases from V and 3 bases from J; bases unmatched to any gene: 3. The part of the CDR3 DNA that was read is TGTGCCAGCAGCCAAGGACTAGCGGACACCGGGGAG. Amino acid sequence: CASSQGLADTGE. The whole CDR3 protein is CASSQGLADTGELFF.

With respect to this clone: The read ends 3 residues before the CDR3 terminus; that terminus is restored from the germline J gene. The rearrangement joins TRBV11-2 to TRBJ1-1; D not certain. Germline V gene data show CDR1 as SGHAT and CDR2 as FQNNGV. The CDR3 spans 15 residues. V was clipped by 1 base and J by 1 base, with 10 bases between them. The part of the CDR3 DNA that was read is TGTGCCAGCAGCTTAGTAGGGCGGGGGAACACTGAA. It codes for CASSLVGRGNTE. The entire CDR3 protein is CASSLVGRGNTEAFF.

Note on this clone: The read is 3 residues too short to cover the CDR3 end, so that end is filled in from the germline J gene. The chain recombines TRBV5-1 with TRBJ1-2, with a possible D match to TRBD1 (6 bases). The CDR3 loop spans 15 amino acids. Germline CDR1 reads SGHRS; CDR2 reads YFSETQ. CDR3 amino acids: CASSLYTDSPYGYTF. The CDR3 DNA, read in part, is TGCGCCAGCAGCTTGTATACGGACAGTCCCTACGGC.

CDR3 bases read: TGTGCCAGTAGTATAAGGGGGGGCAATCAGCCG. It yields the protein CASSIRGGNQP. The entire CDR3 protein reads CASSIRGGNQPQYF. The chain employs TRBV19 and TRBJ2-3; the D gene is possibly TRBD2 (7 bases). The read ends 3 residues before the CDR3 terminus; that terminus is restored from the germline J gene. This CDR3 is 14 amino acids long. Germline CDR1 reads LNHDA; CDR2 reads SQIVND (reference sequence).

CDR3 protein: CAISDIRGSYDYTF. The sequenced CDR3 bases are TGTGCCATCAGTGACATAAGGGGTTCCTACGAC. The chain employs TRBV10-3 and TRBJ1-2, with D possibly being TRBD1 (5 bases). Coverage ceases 3 residues before the CDR3 finishes, and the germline J gene fills in the end. Per the germline V gene, CDR1 is ENHRY and CDR2 is SYGVKD. The CDR3 contains 14 residues.

In regard to this clone: Read data end 3 residues before the CDR3 end; the end is taken from the germline J gene. The chain couples TRBV5-1 to TRBJ2-7; the D gene is possibly TRBD1 (6 bases). V was cut by 1 base and J by 0 bases, with 11 bases left in between. The germline V gene has CDR1 SGHRS and CDR2 YFSETQ. This CDR3 has 15 residues. CDR3: CASSLWGTSSYEQYF. The part of the CDR3 DNA that was read is TGCGCCAGCAGCTTGTGGGGGACAAGCTCCTACGAG.

Turning to this clone: The read comes to an end 3 residues before the CDR3 does, leaving the germline J gene to fill in the end. The rearrangement joins TRBV19 to TRBJ1-5; maybe TRBD1 (5 bases). V was shortened by 4 bases and J by 3 bases, with 19 bases between the two germline ends. The CDR3 has 17 residues. Germline CDR1 LNHDA, CDR2 SQIVND (reference sequence). Here the CDR3 reads CASSKRLSTVLNQPQHF. CDR3 DNA (partial): TGTGCCAGTAGTAAGAGATTGTCGACAGTGCTCAATCAGCCC.

CDR3 region: CASSLDLAGMNQPQHF. The DNA read from the CDR3 is TGTGCCAGCAGTTTGGATCTTGCAGGGATGAATCAGCCC. The J gene is TRBJ1-5, the V gene TRBV12-3 or TRBV12-4, with a possible D match to TRBD1 (5 bases). The CDR3 end falls 3 residues outside the read, so it is completed with the germline J gene. The CDR3 contains 16 residues. V lost 3 bases and J 4 bases, leaving 16 bases between the germline ends.

With respect to this clone: The observed sequence ends 3 residues before the CDR3 terminus, with the missing tail filled in from the germline J gene. This rearrangement joins TRBV20-1 to TRBJ1-2; perhaps TRBD1 as D (5 bases). This CDR3 contains 13 residues. Germline CDR1 is DFQATT and CDR2 is SNEGSKA (reference sequence). Trimming cost V 3 bases and J 5 bases, with 13 bases left between them. The CDR3: CSASNFDSYGYTF. CDR3 bases read: TGCAGTGCTAGTAACTTCGACAGTTATGGC.

Concerning this clone: The read comes to an end 3 residues before the CDR3 does, leaving the germline J gene to fill in the end. The chain links TRBV18 to TRBJ2-3; 7 bases match TRBD1. The CDR3 length is 14 residues. Germline CDR1 is KGHSH and CDR2 is LQKENI. Incomplete CDR3 DNA: TGTGCCAGCTCACCAAACAGGGGAAATCAGCCG. Translated, it gives CASSPNRGNQP. The full CDR3 reads CASSPNRGNQPQYF.

To note about this clone: The read ends 3 residues shy of where the CDR3 ends; the end is completed using the germline J gene. The V and J genes are TRBV20-1 and TRBJ2-3; the match to TRBD1 covers 9 bases. J lost 5 bases, V lost 4 bases, and 7 bases had no gene match. Germline V gene sequence: CDR1 DFQATT, CDR2 SNEGSKA (reference sequence). The CDR3 is 14 amino acids. The CDR3 is CSATGTGLLDTQYF. CDR3 DNA, as far as it was read: TGCAGTGCTACCGGGACAGGGTTGTTAGATACG.

In the case of this clone: The read falls 3 residues short of the CDR3 end, and the missing part is taken from the germline J gene. The chain employs TRBV7-9 and TRBJ2-4; D is possibly TRBD2 (7 bases). The CDR3 consists of 13 residues. Germline V lookup: CDR1 SEHNR, CDR2 FQNEAQ (reference sequence). CDR3 DNA (partial): TGTGCCAGCAGCCGGGGGGCGGGCTATGGT. This codes for CASSRGAGYG. The whole CDR3 region reads CASSRGAGYGQYF.